This entry lists 31 T cell receptor beta chains sequenced from one sample in a study of breast tumors, draining lymph nodes, adjacent tissues. Samples came from axillary lymph nodes draining the breast cancer. TCRdb reprocessed the multiplex PCR reads with MiXCR, giving one entry per CDR3 protein. The sample has about 100,000 distinct CDR3 sequences, over 20% seen once. The sequenced sample consisted of axillary lymph node tissue. The receptor source for this set is a female donor with breast cancer. Some clones in this sample may be carry-over from other donors' samples.

This clonotype was recorded many times. The V gene is TRBV2, the J gene TRBJ2-7; perhaps TRBD2 as D (5 bases). CDR1 and CDR2 from the germline V gene are SNHLY and FYNNEI. This CDR3 contains 13 residues. Trimming took 7 bases from V and 1 from J, leaving 11 bases between them. CDR3 amino acids: CASIGGRSYEQYF. CDR3 bases: TGTGCCAGCATCGGAGGACGTTCCTACGAGCAGTACTTC.

This clonotype was recorded at least ten times. CDR3 in amino acids: CSVVRGGRSTDTQYF. The CDR3 DNA sequence: TGCAGCGTTGTGCGGGGGGGCCGTTCCACAGATACGCAGTATTTT. The rearrangement uses TRBV29-1 and TRBJ2-3; 9 bases line up with TRBD2. CDR3 length: 15 residues. Trimming took 4 bases from V and 2 from J; bases not matched to a gene: 7. Looked up from germline, CDR1 is SQVTM and CDR2 is ANQGSEA.

Concerning this clonotype itself: The germline gene is not matched at one end of the junction; a read error may be the cause. The rearrangement links TRBV5-1 to TRBJ2-5, with D perhaps TRBD1 (5 bases). CDR1 SGHRS and CDR2 YFSETQ come from the germline V gene. The CDR3 is 13 amino acids. The DNA for the CDR3 is TGCGCCGGCAGCTCCGACAGTCAAGAGACCCAGTACTTC. It specifies CAGSSDSQETQYF.

This clonotype has a count of ten or more. The chain uses TRBV6-5 and TRBJ1-2, with 9 positions matching TRBD1. V trimming: 5 bases; J trimming: 7 bases; junction bases outside the gene matches: 11. This CDR3 contains 15 residues. Germline lookup yields CDR1 MNHEY and CDR2 SVGAGI. For the CDR3, the DNA is TGTGCCAGCAGTGCGGACAGGGGAAGGATTGGTGGCTACACCTTC. This translates into CASSADRGRIGGYTF.

This clonotype has at least ten counts. The gene calls are TRBV9 and TRBJ2-3; 7 bases are shared with TRBD1. This CDR3 has 15 residues. Unmatched junction bases numbered 10, after V lost 3 bases and J lost 6 bases. Germline values: CDR1 SGDLS, CDR2 YYNGEE. CDR3 in DNA: TGTGCCAGCAGCGGGGACGACAGGGCCGGCGATACGCAGTATTTT. It translates to CASSGDDRAGDTQYF.

In regard to this clonotype: A read error may explain this, as a much larger clone is one base away. The chain carries TRBV5-1 and TRBJ2-2; 9 nucleotides match TRBD2. Trimming cost V 2 bases and J 0 bases; bases outside gene matches: 8. The germline CDR1 and CDR2 sequences are SGHRS and YFSETQ. CDR3 length: 18 amino acids. The CDR3 DNA sequence: TGCGCCAGCAGCTTAGGGGCTAGCGGGACACCGAACACCGGGGAGCTGTTTTTT. Protein sequence: CASSLGASGTPNTGELFF.

The table lists this clonotype with many counts. The genes are TRBV24-1 and TRBJ1-5; D is undetermined. The CDR3 is made up of 15 amino acids. Trimming shortened V by 3 bases and J by 1 base, and 9 bases separated the two germline ends. Germline V gives CDR1 KGHDR, CDR2 SFDVKD. DNA for the CDR3: TGTGCCACCAGTGATAGCGGGTACAGCAATCAGCCCCAGCATTTT. This encodes CATSDSGYSNQPQHF.

Ten or more counts support this clonotype. J is TRBJ1-2 and V is TRBV5-4; 7 bases map to TRBD1. The CDR3 is 14 amino acids. With V trimmed by 3 bases and J by 4 bases, 6 bases remained unmatched. Germline CDR1 and CDR2: SGHNT and YYREEE (reference sequence). This chain's CDR3 is CASSYRDSSYGYTF. The CDR3 region has the DNA TGTGCCAGCAGCTACCGGGACAGCTCCTATGGCTACACCTTC.

This clonotype was found many times. The chain employs TRBV5-1 and TRBJ2-7, with TRBD1 as a possible D gene (6 bases). V was cut by 4 bases and J by 6 bases, with 20 bases left in between. This CDR3 is built from 15 residues. CDR1 is SGHRS, CDR2 YFSETQ, per germline. The CDR3: CASSLEKAEGGEQYF. In nucleotides, the CDR3 is TGCGCCAGCAGCCTCGAGAAGGCTGAAGGGGGCGAGCAGTACTTC.

This clonotype was counted ten times or more. This chain uses TRBV12-3 or TRBV12-4 with TRBJ1-2; D is unclear. V was clipped by 5 bases and J by 8 bases, with 21 bases between them. CDR3 length: 15 amino acids. The CDR3 DNA is TGTGCCAGCAGTGCGGAACCCGGGCCGAAGTGGGGCTACACCTTC. Protein sequence: CASSAEPGPKWGYTF.

The gene calls are TRBV11-3 and TRBJ2-1; the D call may be TRBD1 or TRBD2 (5 bases each). Germline V CDR1 and CDR2: SGHNT, YENEEA. The CDR3 covers 15 residues. Between the trimmed V and J ends, which lost 0 bases and 9 bases, there was a span of 15 bases. This CDR3 is CASSLDGTRVGEQFF. The CDR3 DNA is TGTGCCAGCAGCTTAGATGGGACCAGGGTTGGTGAGCAGTTCTTC.

This clonotype was picked up a small number of times. J is TRBJ2-2 and V is TRBV19; 10 positions match TRBD2. V lost 0 bases, J lost 5 bases, and 15 bases stayed unmatched. Looked up from germline, CDR1 is LNHDA and CDR2 is SQIVND (reference sequence). The length of the CDR3 is 20 residues. The CDR3, as DNA: TGTGCCAGTAGTATAGAGGGGCCAGGGTGGACTAGCGGTTTTACCGGGGAGCTGTTTTTT. This encodes CASSIEGPGWTSGFTGELFF.

This clonotype has at least ten counts. This chain joins TRBV6-1 and TRBJ2-3; TRBD1 matches 7 bases. Germline lookup yields CDR1 MNHNS and CDR2 SASEGT. Trimming at V came to 6 bases and at J to 0 bases, leaving 3 bases not matched to a gene. This CDR3 spans 14 amino acids. The CDR3 region is CASRDRVSTDTQYF. The CDR3 nucleotides read TGTGCCAGCAGAGACAGGGTGAGCACAGATACGCAGTATTTT.

This clonotype was counted at least ten times. The genes are TRBV11-2 and TRBJ1-5, with D unclear. Between the trimmed V and J ends, which lost 5 bases and 7 bases, there was a span of 12 bases. Germline V lookup: CDR1 SGHAT, CDR2 FQNNGV. The CDR3 sequence is 13 residues long. The DNA for the CDR3 is TGTGCCAGCAGCGCGACCCAGTGGCAGCCCCAGCATTTT. Translation: CASSATQWQPQHF.

This clonotype showed up many times. V and J are TRBV5-1 and TRBJ2-5; D is unresolved. The length of the CDR3 is 16 residues. The ends were cut back, 0 bases at V and 1 base at J, with 13 bases in the middle. Germline V gene lookup returns CDR1 SGHRS and CDR2 YFSETQ. The CDR3: CASSLEGNYPQETQYF. CDR3 in DNA: TGCGCCAGCAGCTTGGAGGGTAACTACCCCCAAGAGACCCAGTACTTC.

This clonotype showed up many times. The chain couples TRBV18 to TRBJ2-7; the D is unclear. The CDR3 consists of 14 residues. Germline lookup yields CDR1 KGHSH and CDR2 LQKENI. V lost 6 bases, J lost 4 bases, and 16 bases lay in between. The CDR3 sequence is CASSPPGPEYEQYF. The CDR3 DNA sequence: TGTGCCAGCTCCCCTCCCGGTCCAGAGTACGAGCAGTACTTC. Together with reference TRBV18 and TRBJ2-7, the CDR3 gives the full variable domain: NAGVMQNPRHLVRRRGQEARLRCSPMKGHSHVYWYRQLPEEGLKFMVYLQKENIIDESGMPKERFSAEFPKEGPSILRIQQVVRGDSAAYFCASSPPGPEYEQYFGPGTRLTVT.

The table lists this clonotype with a few counts. The chain uses TRBV6-2 or TRBV6-3 and TRBJ2-2; maybe TRBD2 (6 bases). CDR1 and CDR2 (germline): MNHEY, SVGEGT. Between the trimmed V and J ends, which lost 3 bases and 5 bases, there was a span of 13 bases. CDR3 length equals 15 residues. The CDR3, as DNA: TGTGCCAGCAGTTATGGAGGGGTATATACCGGGGAGCTGTTTTTT. It specifies CASSYGGVYTGELFF.

This clonotype came up many times. The V and J genes are TRBV29-1 and TRBJ1-2; D gene uncertain. Germline V gene data show CDR1 as SQVTM and CDR2 as ANQGSEA. Trimming stripped 3 bases from V and 4 bases from J, with 3 bases between. The CDR3 has 10 amino acids. The CDR3 nucleotides read TGCAGCGTTGACAGCTATGGCTACACCTTC. This translates into CSVDSYGYTF.

To note about this clonotype: This sequence may be a read error, since a much larger clone differs from it by one base. The chain employs TRBV6-5 and TRBJ1-6; D not certain. The CDR3 has 13 residues. The germline gives CDR1 MNHEY, CDR2 SVGAGI. The CDR3 loop is CVSSYVSGSPLHF. The CDR3 nucleotides are TGTGTCAGCAGTTACGTCTCCGGTTCACCCCTCCACTTT.

Worth noting for this clonotype: A much larger clone differs from this one at a single base, so this may be a read error. The gene calls are TRBV11-2 and TRBJ2-1, with 7 bases matching TRBD2. Germline trimming cut 7 bases from V and 0 bases from J; bases unmatched to any gene: 9. CDR1 SGHAT and CDR2 FQNNGV come from the germline V gene. The length of the CDR3 is 16 residues. CDR3 sequence reads: CASIPNGLDSYNEQFF. The CDR3 bases are TGTGCCAGCATCCCGAATGGACTAGACTCCTACAATGAGCAGTTCTTC. Combining the CDR3 with reference TRBV11-2 and TRBJ2-1 gives the whole variable domain EAGVAQSPRYKIIEKRQSVAFWCNPISGHATLYWYQQILGQGPKLLIQFQNNGVVDDSQLPKDRFSAERLKGVDSTLKIQPAKLEDSAVYLCASIPNGLDSYNEQFFGPGTRLTVL.

The rearrangement joins TRBV6-5 to TRBJ1-1, with D perhaps matching TRBD1 (5 bases). Between the trimmed V and J ends, which lost 4 bases and 7 bases, there was a span of 10 bases. CDR3 length equals 12 residues. Germline V gene sequence: CDR1 MNHEY, CDR2 SVGAGI. In nucleotides, the CDR3 is TGTGCCAGCAGTTCGACAGTGGGTGAAGCTTTCTTT. Its translation: CASSSTVGEAFF.

This clonotype was picked up many times. The chain recombines TRBV5-5 with TRBJ2-7; no clear D gene. CDR1 SGHKS and CDR2 YYEKEE come from the germline V gene (reference sequence). Trimming took off 1 base at V and 3 bases at J, with 14 bases between the two ends. CDR3 length equals 15 residues. CDR3 loop: CASSLSPSNNYEQYF. CDR3 bases: TGTGCCAGCAGCTTGTCCCCTTCGAATAACTACGAGCAGTACTTC.

This clonotype was observed a few times. This may be a read error: a much more frequent sequence differs by one nucleotide. J is TRBJ1-2 and V is TRBV28; D is perhaps TRBD1 (6 bases). Germline V gives CDR1 MDHEN, CDR2 SYDVKM. CDR3 length: 12 residues. V shed 6 bases and J shed 4 bases, with 9 bases lying between them. In DNA form, the CDR3 reads TGTGCCAGCAGGCCACAGGGCTATGGCTACACCTTC. Translating it yields CASRPQGYGYTF.

This clonotype was counted ten times or more. This chain connects TRBV4-1 to TRBJ2-7; D is undetermined. The CDR3 extends over 13 amino acids. V was cut by 1 base and J by 4 bases, with 8 bases left in between. Germline-derived CDR1 and CDR2 are MGHRA and YSYEKL. In DNA form, the CDR3 reads TGCGCCAGCAGCCAAGGACTTAATTACGAGCAGTACTTC. Residues: CASSQGLNYEQYF.

This clonotype was detected many times. This sequence joins TRBV2 and TRBJ2-1; D remains ambiguous. V gave up 6 bases and J gave up 6 bases, with 6 bases separating them. CDR3 size: 11 residues. Germline V gene data show CDR1 as SNHLY and CDR2 as FYNNEI. CDR3 in amino acids: CASSPTNEQFF. The CDR3 nucleotides are TGTGCCAGCAGCCCGACCAATGAGCAGTTCTTC.

J is TRBJ2-4 and V is TRBV4-1; 8 bases are a match to TRBD1. With 3 bases clipped from V and 1 base from J, the junction kept 2 bases outside the gene matches. The germline V gene encodes CDR1 MGHRA and CDR2 YSYEKL. This CDR3 is 15 amino acids long. The CDR3 loop is CASSHRQGAKNIQYF. Written as DNA, the CDR3 is TGCGCCAGCAGCCACCGACAGGGGGCCAAAAACATTCAGTACTTC.

This clonotype has ten or more counts. The chain links TRBV12-3 or TRBV12-4 to TRBJ2-1; 10 bases are a match to TRBD2. The CDR3 sequence is 15 residues long. The junction had 9 bases not matched to a gene; V was cut back by 5 bases and J by 8 bases. This CDR3 is CASSPTSGNFYEQFF. The CDR3 nucleotides read TGTGCCAGCAGTCCCACTAGCGGGAATTTCTATGAGCAGTTCTTC.

In its sample, this clonotype was seen a few times. The CDR3 is CASSLMGQRGGTDTQYF. The CDR3 DNA sequence: TGTGCCAGCAGCCTCATGGGCCAGCGGGGGGGCACAGATACGCAGTATTTT. The chain employs TRBV4-2 and TRBJ2-3; 9 positions match TRBD2. V was pared by 4 bases and J by 1 base, with 9 bases of the junction left unmatched. Germline V lookup: CDR1 LGHNA, CDR2 YNFKEQ. The CDR3 is 17 amino acids.

In its sample, this clonotype was seen many times. V and J are TRBV29-1 and TRBJ2-1, with TRBD2 matching 7 bases. In germline, CDR1 is SQVTM, CDR2 ANQGSEA. Trimming removed 4 bases from V and 4 bases from J; junction bases left unmatched: 10. The CDR3 contains 15 residues. CDR3 in DNA: TGCAGCGTTGTGGGGGGGAAAGGACCGTACAATGAGCAGTTCTTC. This gives the protein CSVVGGKGPYNEQFF.

The table lists this clonotype with many counts. The chain combines TRBV3-1 with TRBJ2-7, with D possibly matching TRBD2 (7 bases). Germline CDR1 and CDR2: LGHDT and YNNKEL (reference sequence). CDR3 size: 15 residues. The ends were cut back, 1 base at V and 6 bases at J, with 16 bases in the middle. The CDR3 loop is CASSQVGGRNAEQYF. The CDR3 bases are TGTGCCAGCAGCCAAGTGGGGGGGCGTAATGCCGAGCAGTACTTC.

At least ten counts were recorded for this clonotype. This sequence joins TRBV7-3 and TRBJ2-2; 8 nucleotides agree with TRBD1. The CDR3 contains 15 residues. The J segment lost 6 bases and the V segment lost 5 bases, leaving 8 bases of the junction unmatched. In germline, CDR1 is SGHTA, CDR2 FQGTGA. CDR3 in amino acids: CASSLMSTGAGELFF. CDR3 in DNA: TGTGCCAGCAGCCTGATGTCGACAGGGGCCGGGGAGCTGTTTTTT.